This TCR beta chain was identified in a study of human T cells and chemical hapten exposure. One entry per CDR3 protein, called by TCRdb with MiXCR from the RACE reads. The sample lists about 90,000 distinct CDR3 sequences, about a tenth occurring once. The CDR3 is made up of 16 amino acids. Germline CDR1 is SGHDT and CDR2 is YYEEEE. J gave up 5 bases and V 1 base, and 6 bases lay outside the gene matches. Time point of the sample: patch test 3, about 24 weeks after DPC sensitization. The treatment denotes: therapeutic diphenylcyclopropenone sensitization with weekly scalp DPC. Phlebotomy was performed prior to application of every patch test. Each donor was an alopecia patient between 18 and 70 years of age who qualified for DPC.

The material sequenced was whole blood, taken in connection with sensitization to the hapten diphenylcyclopropenone (DPC). The sequence was collected from a young woman with alopecia areata. Some clones in this sample may be carry-over from other donors' samples. The chain links TRBV5-6 to TRBJ2-1; 10 nucleotides align to TRBD2. The CDR3: CASSLLGTSDHNEQFF. The CDR3 DNA follows: TGTGCCAGCAGCTTGCTCGGGACTAGCGACCACAATGAGCAGTTCTTC.